This TCR beta chain was sequenced in a study of beta chain features in type 1 diabetes. Overall study findings and caveats: All four CD4+ subsets of Type 1 diabetes patients contained TCRB CDR3s that were moderately but significantly shorter.

Sequencing targeted expressed TCRB transcripts, as all isolated RNA had been reverse transcribed. Libraries were prepared by immunoSEQ multiplex PCR; TCRdb keeps only in-frame clonotypes and omits some of them. The sample yields about 660,000 clones, about 14% seen once. Germline CDR1 and CDR2: GTSNPN and SVGIG (reference sequence). V lost 4 bases to trimming and J lost 3 bases, with 15 bases between them. CDR3 length equals 14 residues. About this clone itself: The antigen is not known.

Sequenced sample: naive CD4+ T cells from blood. J is TRBJ1-1 and V is TRBV30; D unresolved. The source is a man aged 18 to 29 with type 1 diabetes. In nucleotides, the CDR3 is TGTGCCTGGACCAAGGGAGCGTGGGACACTGAAGCTTTCTTT. Translation: CAWTKGAWDTEAFF.